This T cell receptor (beta chain) was retrieved from a study of shared clonotypes between healthy human individuals. Trimming took 4 bases from V and 4 from J, leaving 20 bases between them. The germline V gene encodes CDR1 KGHSH and CDR2 LQKENI. This CDR3 comprises 17 residues. This clone appeared once. Clones were sequenced by immunoSEQ multiplex PCR, and TCRdb holds only the in-frame ones, with some missing. This table holds approximately 530,000 clones, 95% to 97% found once. V is TRBV18 and J is TRBJ1-3, with no clear D. This receptor was taken from a woman in her 30s in good health. Sequencing used naive CD4+ T cells sorted from blood. Noted subset: CD45RA+ positively selected. For the CDR3, the DNA is TGTGCCAGCTCACGCACCAACCCACACGACGGAGGAAACACCATATATTTT. Translating gives CASSRTNPHDGGNTIYF.